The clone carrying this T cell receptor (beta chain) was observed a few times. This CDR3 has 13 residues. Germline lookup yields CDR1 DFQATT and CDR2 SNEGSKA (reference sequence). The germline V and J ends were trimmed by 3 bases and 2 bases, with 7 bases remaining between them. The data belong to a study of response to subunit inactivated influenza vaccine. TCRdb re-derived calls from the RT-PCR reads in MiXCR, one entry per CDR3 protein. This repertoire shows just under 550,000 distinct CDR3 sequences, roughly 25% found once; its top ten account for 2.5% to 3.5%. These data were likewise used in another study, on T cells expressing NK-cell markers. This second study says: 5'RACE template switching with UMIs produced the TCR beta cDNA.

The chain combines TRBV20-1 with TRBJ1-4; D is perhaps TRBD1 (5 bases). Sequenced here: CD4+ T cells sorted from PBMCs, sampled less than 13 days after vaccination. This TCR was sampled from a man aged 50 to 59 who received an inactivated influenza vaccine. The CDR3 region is CSARTVTNEKLFF. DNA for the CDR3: TGCAGTGCTAGGACAGTGACTAATGAAAAACTGTTTTTT.